This T cell receptor (beta chain) was found in a study of T cells in tumors after PD-1 blockade. Overall study: Peripheral blood samples averaged 36,536 unique clonotypes and more than 90,000 templates.

Judged by abundance, this clone is medium-sized. Method: immunoSEQ multiplex PCR; TCRdb's copy keeps in-frame clones and lacks some. The table has about 24,000 clones, 70% to 85% seen once. The CDR3 contains 16 residues. Germline V CDR1 and CDR2: SGHTA, FQGTGA. The ends were cut back, 4 bases at V and 6 bases at J, with 19 bases in the middle. The source of this sequence is a human donor with basal cell carcinoma. V gene TRBV7-3 combines with J gene TRBJ2-1; D might be TRBD1 or TRBD2, each matching 6 bases. Sample: PBMCs, taken after anti-PD-1 treatment. CDR3 region: CASSSIGGALINEQFF. CDR3 DNA: TGTGCCAGCAGCTCCATCGGGGGCGCGCTCATCAATGAGCAGTTCTTC. The full variable domain, its missing parts supplied by reference TRBV7-3 and TRBJ2-1, is GAGVSQTPSNKVTEKGKYVELRCDPISGHTALYWYRQSLGQGPEFLIYFQGTGAADDSGLPNDRFFAVRPEGSVSTLKIQRTERGDSAVYLCASSSIGGALINEQFFGPGTRLTVL.